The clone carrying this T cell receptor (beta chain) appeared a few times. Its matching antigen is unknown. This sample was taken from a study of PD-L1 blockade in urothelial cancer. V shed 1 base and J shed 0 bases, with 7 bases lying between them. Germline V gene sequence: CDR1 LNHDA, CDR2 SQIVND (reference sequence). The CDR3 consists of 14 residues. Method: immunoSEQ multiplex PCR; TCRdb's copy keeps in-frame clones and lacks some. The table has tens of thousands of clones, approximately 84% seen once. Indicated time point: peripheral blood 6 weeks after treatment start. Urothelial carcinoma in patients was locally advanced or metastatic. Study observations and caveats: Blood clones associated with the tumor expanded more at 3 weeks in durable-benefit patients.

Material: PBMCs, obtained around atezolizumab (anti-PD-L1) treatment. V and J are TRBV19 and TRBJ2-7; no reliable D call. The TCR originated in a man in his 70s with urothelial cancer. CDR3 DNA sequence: TGTGCCAGTAGTATAGCCGTCAGCTCCTACGAGCAGTACTTC. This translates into CASSIAVSSYEQYF.